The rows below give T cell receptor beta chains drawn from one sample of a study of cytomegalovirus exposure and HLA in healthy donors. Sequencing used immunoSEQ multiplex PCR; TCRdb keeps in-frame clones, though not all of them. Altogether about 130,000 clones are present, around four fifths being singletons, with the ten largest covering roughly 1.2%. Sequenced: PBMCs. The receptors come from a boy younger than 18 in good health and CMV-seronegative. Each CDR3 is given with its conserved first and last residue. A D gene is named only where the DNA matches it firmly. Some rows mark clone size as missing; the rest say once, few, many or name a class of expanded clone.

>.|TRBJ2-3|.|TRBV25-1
TGTGCCAGCAATGGAGACAGGTCTAGCACAGATACGCAGTATTTT
CASNGDRSSTDTQYF
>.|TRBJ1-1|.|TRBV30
TGTGCCTGGAGTGTCTCGTTGAACACTGAAGCTTTCTTT
CAWSVSLNTEAFF
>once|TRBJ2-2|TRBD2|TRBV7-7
TGTGCCAGCAGCTTAGGGGGACTAGCCGGCGGGGAGCTGTTTTTT
CASSLGGLAGGELFF
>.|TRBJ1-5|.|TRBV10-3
TGTGCCATCAGTGCGGGGGGACCCAATCAGCCCCAGCATTTT
CAISAGGPNQPQHF
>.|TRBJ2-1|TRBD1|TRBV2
TGTGCCAGCACTGGACAGGGAGATGAGCAGTTCTTC
CASTGQGDEQFF
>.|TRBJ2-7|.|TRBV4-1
TGCGCCAGCAGCCAAGTAGCAGGGGCGACCTACGAGCAGTACTTC
CASSQVAGATYEQYF
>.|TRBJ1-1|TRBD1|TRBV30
TGTGCCTGGGGGAGAGGGGGCGTCTTTGCTTTCTTT
CAWGRGGVFAFF
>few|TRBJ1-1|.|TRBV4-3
TGCGCCAGCAGCCGGCTAAGTTGGGGGCCGAACACTGAAGCTTTCTTT
CASSRLSWGPNTEAFF
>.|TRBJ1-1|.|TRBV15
TGTGCCACCAGCAGAGATCGGGCCAGGGGGAACACTGAAGCTTTCTTT
CATSRDRARGNTEAFF
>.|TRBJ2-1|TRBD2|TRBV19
TGTGCCAGTAGTCATATACCCCTGACTAGCGGATATTACAATGAGCAGTTCTTC
CASSHIPLTSGYYNEQFF
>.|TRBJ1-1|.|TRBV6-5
TGTGCCAGCAGTGCTCAGGGTGACGAAGCTTTCTTT
CASSAQGDEAFF
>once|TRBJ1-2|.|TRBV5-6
TGTGCCAGCAGCTTGGTGGCGGGCCAAACCTATGGCTACACCTTC
CASSLVAGQTYGYTF
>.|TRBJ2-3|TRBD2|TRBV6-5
TGTGCCAGCAGGGGGGGGACTAGCGTCACAGATACGCAGTATTTT
CASRGGTSVTDTQYF
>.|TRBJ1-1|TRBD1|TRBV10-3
TGTGCCATCAGTGAGGCGGACAGGGAAGAGGCTTTCTTT
CAISEADREEAFF
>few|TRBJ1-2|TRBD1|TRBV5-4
TGTGCCAGCAGCATAGGACAGGGAGGAGGCTATGGCTACACCTTC
CASSIGQGGGYGYTF
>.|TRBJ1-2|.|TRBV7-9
TGTGCCAGCAGCGGCAGGGATGGCTACACCTTC
CASSGRDGYTF
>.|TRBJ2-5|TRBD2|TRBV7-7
TGTGCCAGCAGCTTGGGACTAGCGGGAGGGCGAGAGACCCAGTACTTC
CASSLGLAGGRETQYF
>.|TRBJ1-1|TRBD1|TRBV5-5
TGTGCCAGCAGCCCTTGGACAGGAGGGATGACTGAAGCTTTCTTT
CASSPWTGGMTEAFF
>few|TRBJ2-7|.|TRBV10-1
TGCGCCAGCAGTGAGTCGGGAGTCTCGGAGCAGTACTTC
CASSESGVSEQYF
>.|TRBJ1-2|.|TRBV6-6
TGTGCCAGCAGTTACTCGAAGGGGTTTGGCTATGGCTACACCTTC
CASSYSKGFGYGYTF
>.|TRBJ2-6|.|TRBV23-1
TGCGCCAGCAGTCAATTGGGCCTTTTCTCTGGGGCCAACGTCCTGACTTTC
CASSQLGLFSGANVLTF
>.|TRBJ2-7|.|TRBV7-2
TGTGCCAGCAGCTTGTGGCCATACGAGCAGTACTTC
CASSLWPYEQYF
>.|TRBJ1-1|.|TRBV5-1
TGCGCCAGCAGCCCTACTAGCCTGGGGATGAACACTGAAGCTTTCTTT
CASSPTSLGMNTEAFF
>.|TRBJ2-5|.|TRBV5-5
TGTGCCAGCAGCTTGGACAGCAGGGAGACCCAGTACTTC
CASSLDSRETQYF
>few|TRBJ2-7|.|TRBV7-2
TGTGCCAGCAGCAAACAGGGAATTCCCTACGAGCAGTACTTC
CASSKQGIPYEQYF
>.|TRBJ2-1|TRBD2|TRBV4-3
TGCGCCAGCAGCCAAGAGAAAGCGGGAGGAATCTCCTACAATGAGCAGTTCTTC
CASSQEKAGGISYNEQFF
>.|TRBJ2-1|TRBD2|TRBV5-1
TGCGCCAGCAGCTTGGCGAGGGGGGGCGCGAGCGGGGGGTACAATGAGCAGTTCTTC
CASSLARGGASGGYNEQFF
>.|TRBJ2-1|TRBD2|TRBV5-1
TGCGCCAGCTCCAGCGGGAGGGGGGGTAAGGATGAGCAGTTCTTC
CASSSGRGGKDEQFF
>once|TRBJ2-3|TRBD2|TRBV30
TGTGCCTGGAGGTTAGCGGGAGGGCGGGGTACGCAGTATTTT
CAWRLAGGRGTQYF
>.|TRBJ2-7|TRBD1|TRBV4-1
TGCGCCAGCAGCCAAGACCCAGGGGGATTCGGCGAGCAGTACTTC
CASSQDPGGFGEQYF
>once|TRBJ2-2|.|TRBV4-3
TGCGCCAGCAGCCACCGCGGGGGCAACACCGGGGAGCTGTTTTTT
CASSHRGGNTGELFF
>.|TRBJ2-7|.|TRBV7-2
TGTGCCAGCAGCTCAGACTTAAGCTCCTACGAGCAGTACTTC
CASSSDLSSYEQYF
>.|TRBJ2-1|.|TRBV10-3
TGTGCCATCAGTGAGGCACTAGTTCTGGATGAGCAGTTCTTC
CAISEALVLDEQFF
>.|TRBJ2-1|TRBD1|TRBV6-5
TGTGCCAGCAGTTACGAGACAGGGTTCAACAATGAGCAGTTCTTC
CASSYETGFNNEQFF
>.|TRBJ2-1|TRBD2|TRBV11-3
TGTGCCAGCAGCACACCGGGACTAGCGGGTGCGAGCTCCTACAATGAGCAGTTCTTC
CASSTPGLAGASSYNEQFF
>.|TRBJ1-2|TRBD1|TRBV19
TGTGCCAGTACCCTCCGACAGGGGGGCTATGGCTACACCTTC
CASTLRQGGYGYTF
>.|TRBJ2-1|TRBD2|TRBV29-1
TGCAGCGTTGTAGCGGGTGGGAACAATGAGCAGTTCTTC
CSVVAGGNNEQFF
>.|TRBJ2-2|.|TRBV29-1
TGCAGCGTTGAAAGGGGGTTGACCGGGGAGCTGTTTTTT
CSVERGLTGELFF
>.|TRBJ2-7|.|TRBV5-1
TGCGCCAGCAGCTTGGCGGGACTGTCCTACGAGCAGTACTTC
CASSLAGLSYEQYF
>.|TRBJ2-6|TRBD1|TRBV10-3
TGTGCCATCAGTGAGTCGTTTGGGACAGGGGGCGCTGGCCCTGGGGCCAACGTCCTGACTTTC
CAISESFGTGGAGPGANVLTF
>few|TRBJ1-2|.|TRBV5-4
TGTGCCAGCAGCTTGCAAGGGAGCGACTATGGCTACACCTTC
CASSLQGSDYGYTF
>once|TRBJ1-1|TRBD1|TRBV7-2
TGTGCCAGCAGGTCAGCCGGGACAGGGATGACTGAAGCTTTCTTT
CASRSAGTGMTEAFF
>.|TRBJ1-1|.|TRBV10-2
TGCGCCATCCATCCGGAGGACAGACCGAACACTGAAGCTTTCTTT
CAIHPEDRPNTEAFF
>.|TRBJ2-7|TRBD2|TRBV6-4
TGTGCCAGCAGTGATCCTCCGGGACTAGCGGGAGGGTACGAGCAGTACTTC
CASSDPPGLAGGYEQYF
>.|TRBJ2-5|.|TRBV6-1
TGTGCCAGCAGTCGCCTCAGGGGCCTCTGGGAGACCCAGTACTTC
CASSRLRGLWETQYF
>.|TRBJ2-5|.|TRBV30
TGTGCCTGGAGTGTAAACAGGCAAGAGACCCAGTACTTC
CAWSVNRQETQYF
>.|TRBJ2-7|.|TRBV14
TGTGCCAGCAGCCGCCTACAGGGTCACGAGCAGTACTTC
CASSRLQGHEQYF
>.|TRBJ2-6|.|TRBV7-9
TGTGCCAGCAGCTTAGTAGGAGGAGGACGGGCGGCTGGGGCCAACGTCCTGACTTTC
CASSLVGGGRAAGANVLTF
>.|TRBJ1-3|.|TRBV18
TGTGCCAGCTCACCGGGCCCGCTTGGAAACACCATATATTTT
CASSPGPLGNTIYF
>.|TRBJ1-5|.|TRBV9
TGTGCCAGCAGCGTCGGGGTATGGAATCAGCCCCAGCATTTT
CASSVGVWNQPQHF
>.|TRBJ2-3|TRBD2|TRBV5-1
TGCGCCAGTACCAAAGAAGCGGGAGTGGCAGATACGCAGTATTTT
CASTKEAGVADTQYF
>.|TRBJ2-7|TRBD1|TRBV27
TGTGCCAGCAGTTCCCAGGGGGACAGGGTCTACGAGCAGTACTTC
CASSSQGDRVYEQYF
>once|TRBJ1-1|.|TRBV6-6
TGTGCCAGCAGTCAACCACAGGGCATGAACACTGAAGCTTTCTTT
CASSQPQGMNTEAFF
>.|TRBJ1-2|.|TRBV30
TGTGCCTGGAGTTGGGGAGGGAACTATGGCTACACCTTC
CAWSWGGNYGYTF
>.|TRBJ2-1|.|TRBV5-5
TGTGCCAGCAGCCAACATGTCGCTCTAGCATACAATGAGCAGTTCTTC
CASSQHVALAYNEQFF
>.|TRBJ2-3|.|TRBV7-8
TGTGCCAGCAGCCCCCGGAGAGGGGGGGGCCCAGATACGCAGTATTTT
CASSPRRGGGPDTQYF
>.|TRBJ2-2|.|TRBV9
TGTGCCAGCAGCGTAGTATTCGGGGAGCTGTTTTTT
CASSVVFGELFF
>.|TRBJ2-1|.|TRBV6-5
TGTGCCAGCAGTTACACAAGACTAGATCCTGAGTTCTTC
CASSYTRLDPEFF
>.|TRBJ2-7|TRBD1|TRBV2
TGTGCCAGCAGTGAAGGGACAGGGGCTCACGAGCAGTACTTC
CASSEGTGAHEQYF